The clone carrying this TCR beta chain was seen ten or more times. The antigen remains undetermined. Trimming stripped 2 bases from V and 6 bases from J, with 17 bases between. The CDR3 has 15 residues. Regarding time point: longitudinal time-point 1 (baseline). TCRdb analysed the 5' RACE reads with MiXCR anew, one entry per CDR3 protein. The sample records tens of thousands of distinct CDR3 sequences, roughly 10% being singletons. The sample comes from a study of neurological immune-mediated disorders. Study outcomes and limitations: CDR3 amino acid sequences found in expanded clones were never shared across subjects, suggesting private repertoires in all groups. Multiple sclerosis patients had less TCR clonal expansion than even healthy controls, unlike HTLV-1-associated myelopathy.

The TCR was taken from a male donor with HTLV-1-associated myelopathy (HAM/TSP). J is TRBJ2-7 and V is TRBV12-3 or TRBV12-4; possible D gene TRBD2, 6 bases. The sequenced sample consisted of PBMCs. The CDR3 region is CASSLYEGLKGEQYF. The DNA of the CDR3 is TGTGCCAGCAGTTTATATGAGGGACTTAAGGGCGAGCAGTACTTC.